This passage covers 31 T cell receptor beta chains from one sample sequenced in a study of cytomegalovirus exposure and HLA in healthy donors. The primer mix had 60 Vbeta and 13 Jbeta primers. Sequencing was performed with immunoSEQ multiplex PCR; in TCRdb, only in-frame clones are kept and a portion is missing. The repertoire holds roughly 150,000 clones, with roughly 76% as singletons. Sequencing was performed on PBMCs. The receptors were sampled from a female donor in good health and CMV-seronegative.

The CDR3 region has the DNA TGCGCCAGCACGGACACAGGGGGCACCGGGGAGCTGTTTTTT. Its protein is CASTDTGGTGELFF. The chain combines TRBV5-1 with TRBJ2-2; 8 bases align to TRBD1. Germline CDR1 SGHRS, CDR2 YFSETQ. CDR3 length: 14 residues. Trimming took 6 bases from V and 4 from J; bases not matched to a gene: 5. Filled out from reference TRBV5-1 and TRBJ2-2, the complete variable domain reads KAGVTQTPRYLIKTRGQQVTLSCSPISGHRSVSWYQQTPGQGLQFLFEYFSETQRNKGNFPGRFSGRQFSNSRSEMNVSTLELGDSALYLCASTDTGGTGELFFGEGSRLTVL.

The chain employs TRBV29-1 and TRBJ2-2; 11 bases match TRBD2. Germline-derived CDR1 and CDR2 are SQVTM and ANQGSEA. The CDR3 totals 15 residues. The junction had 6 bases not matched to a gene; V was cut back by 4 bases and J by 5 bases. The CDR3 nucleotides read TGCAGCGTTGGGGTCGGGACTAGCGGTACCGGGGAGCTGTTTTTT. As protein: CSVGVGTSGTGELFF.

The CDR3 bases are TGCGCCAGCAGCCGGGGACAGGGGGGAAACACCGGGGAGCTGTTTTTT. Amino acids: CASSRGQGGNTGELFF. This chain joins TRBV4-1 and TRBJ2-2; 11 nucleotides line up with TRBD1. The CDR3 consists of 16 residues. J was trimmed by 2 bases and V by 4 bases; bases with no gene match: 3. Germline CDR1 is MGHRA and CDR2 is YSYEKL.

This clone was seen only a few times. V and J are TRBV10-3 and TRBJ1-5; D ambiguous. The CDR3 length is 15 residues. The V end lost 6 bases, the J end lost 10 bases, and 22 bases lay between the germline ends. Germline assignment: CDR1 ENHRY and CDR2 SYGVKD. Here the CDR3 reads CAISPVQSLRYPQHF. The CDR3 DNA reads as TGTGCCATCAGCCCGGTACAGTCGCTTAGGTATCCCCAGCATTTT.

This clone was picked up a small number of times. The gene calls are TRBV10-1 and TRBJ2-7; possible D gene TRBD2, 6 bases. CDR1 is WNHNN, CDR2 SYGVQD, per germline (reference sequence). With 2 bases removed from V and 6 bases from J, the gap between germline ends came to 11 bases. The CDR3 runs to 13 residues. CDR3: CASSEGAGGEQYF. The DNA for the CDR3 is TGCGCCAGCAGTGAGGGGGCCGGGGGCGAGCAGTACTTC.

The V gene is TRBV4-1, the J gene TRBJ2-7; maybe TRBD2 (6 bases). CDR1 and CDR2 (germline): MGHRA, YSYEKL. This CDR3 has 17 amino acids. Trimming took off 2 bases at V and 7 bases at J, with 24 bases between the two ends. CDR3 nucleotide sequence: TGCGCCAGCAGCCAAACTCCCACAGCGGGTGCGTCCAAAGAGCAGTACTTC. This sequence encodes CASSQTPTAGASKEQYF.

This clone was recorded a few times. The J gene is TRBJ1-2, the V gene TRBV5-1, with TRBD1 as a possible D gene (6 bases). CDR3 length: 13 residues. CDR1 and CDR2 from the germline V gene are SGHRS and YFSETQ. Trimming took off 4 bases at V and 2 bases at J, with 9 bases between the two ends. CDR3 amino acids: CASSPDSNYGYTF. CDR3 DNA sequence: TGCGCCAGCAGCCCGGACAGCAACTATGGCTACACCTTC.

The chain joins TRBV5-6 to TRBJ1-4; D is ambiguous. V gave up 1 base and J gave up 7 bases, with 17 bases separating them. The length of the CDR3 is 16 residues. Per the germline V gene, CDR1 is SGHDT and CDR2 is YYEEEE. CDR3 sequence (DNA): TGTGCCAGCAGCTTGCAGGATGCGGGTTTAAGTGAAAAACTGTTTTTT. This codes for CASSLQDAGLSEKLFF.

This clone was found a few times. V gene TRBV4-1 combines with J gene TRBJ2-4, with 7 nucleotides matching TRBD2. With V trimmed by 1 base and J by 8 bases, 2 bases remained unmatched. Per the germline V gene, CDR1 is MGHRA and CDR2 is YSYEKL. The CDR3 has 13 residues. CDR3 sequence: CASSQGLADIQYF. CDR3 sequence (DNA): TGCGCCAGCAGCCAAGGGCTAGCGGACATTCAGTACTTC.

This clone was detected once. The chain joins TRBV9 to TRBJ2-3; 8 nucleotides match TRBD2. Looked up from germline, CDR1 is SGDLS and CDR2 is YYNGEE. The CDR3 is 16 residues long. V shed 0 bases, J shed 5 bases, and the junction held 8 bases outside the gene matches. The CDR3 loop reads CASSVVPSGRIDTQYF. The DNA of the CDR3 is TGTGCCAGCAGCGTAGTGCCCAGCGGGAGAATAGATACGCAGTATTTT.

This clone has just one count. This rearrangement joins TRBV29-1 to TRBJ1-3; D remains ambiguous. CDR3 size: 12 residues. The V gene lost 6 bases and the J gene lost 0 bases, with 6 bases spanning the gap. Germline V gives CDR1 SQVTM, CDR2 ANQGSEA. CDR3 sequence (DNA): TGCAGCGTGGAGAGCTCTGGAAACACCATATATTTT. It is translated as CSVESSGNTIYF.

This clone was seen just once. The rearrangement uses TRBV11-3 and TRBJ2-1; no clear D. Germline CDR1 is SGHNT and CDR2 is YENEEA. V lost 1 base and J lost 6, with 7 bases in between. CDR3 length: 13 amino acids. DNA of the CDR3: TGTGCCAGCAGCTTAGGAGCGAGCAATGAGCAGTTCTTC. It is translated as CASSLGASNEQFF.

The V gene is TRBV4-2, the J gene TRBJ2-7; D possibly corresponds to TRBD2 (5 bases). Germline V gene lookup returns CDR1 LGHNA and CDR2 YNFKEQ. Trimming took off 0 bases at V and 0 bases at J, with 9 bases between the two ends. CDR3 length equals 15 residues. This chain's CDR3 is CASSQEAGSSYEQYF. For the CDR3, the DNA is TGTGCCAGCAGCCAAGAGGCGGGCAGCTCCTACGAGCAGTACTTC.

V and J are TRBV9 and TRBJ1-2; D is possibly TRBD1 (6 bases). The CDR3 runs 18 residues. Looked up from germline, CDR1 is SGDLS and CDR2 is YYNGEE. Deletions cut 0 bases from V and 2 bases from J, with 20 bases between. CDR3 region: CASSVEAPGTNRNYGYTF. The CDR3 coding sequence is TGTGCCAGCAGCGTAGAGGCCCCCGGGACAAACAGGAACTATGGCTACACCTTC.

This clone was seen a handful of times. V usage is TRBV7-9 and J usage is TRBJ2-7; perhaps TRBD1 as D (6 bases). The CDR3 is 15 residues long. The germline V and J ends were trimmed by 1 base and 4 bases, with 14 bases remaining between them. Per the germline V gene, CDR1 is SEHNR and CDR2 is FQNEAQ (reference sequence). The CDR3 sequence is CASSLVGTPVYEQYF. The CDR3 DNA sequence: TGTGCCAGCAGCTTAGTTGGGACACCGGTGTACGAGCAGTACTTC.

This chain links TRBV11-3 with TRBJ2-2, with a tentative D call TRBD2 (5 bases). Per germline, CDR1 SGHNT and CDR2 YENEEA. The CDR3 is 14 residues long. V was trimmed by 5 bases and J by 4 bases, leaving 11 bases between them. The CDR3 region has the DNA TGTGCCAGCAGCGTTGGAGGACCCACCGGGGAGCTGTTTTTT. Its translation: CASSVGGPTGELFF.

The chain recombines TRBV7-9 with TRBJ2-1; TRBD2 agrees at 13 bases. The CDR3 extends over 18 amino acids. Germline CDR1 SEHNR, CDR2 FQNEAQ (reference sequence). Trimming cost V 2 bases and J 8 bases; bases outside gene matches: 12. DNA of the CDR3: TGTGCCAGCAGCTTAAAAGGAGGACTAGCGGGAGTCTGGGATGAGCAGTTCTTC. It codes for CASSLKGGLAGVWDEQFF.

The chain joins TRBV6-7 to TRBJ2-7, with unresolved D. TRBV6-7 is designated an ORF whose function remains uncertain. The CDR3 covers 13 residues. V was cut by 2 bases and J by 0 bases, with 5 bases left in between. In nucleotides, the CDR3 is TGTGCCAGCAGTTACGAGGACTCCTACGAGCAGTACTTC. Its protein is CASSYEDSYEQYF.

This clone was seen a handful of times. The rearrangement joins TRBV6-5 to TRBJ1-4, with D possibly TRBD1 on 5 matching bases. CDR3 length equals 13 residues. The V and J ends lost 5 bases and 8 bases respectively, with 12 bases between them. Germline V lookup: CDR1 MNHEY, CDR2 SVGAGI. CDR3 in DNA: TGTGCCAGCAGTCGGAGGGGAGGCGAAAAACTGTTTTTT. This translates into CASSRRGGEKLFF.

This sequence joins TRBV5-5 and TRBJ2-5; a weak D match, TRBD2 (6 bases). This CDR3 has 14 residues. With 3 bases removed from V and 5 bases from J, the gap between germline ends came to 14 bases. Looked up from germline, CDR1 is SGHKS and CDR2 is YYEKEE (reference sequence). The CDR3 bases are TGTGCCAGCAGCTCCCGGGGGATCCAGGAGACCCAGTACTTC. As protein: CASSSRGIQETQYF.

The chain is built from TRBV27 and TRBJ2-2; no clear D gene. V dropped 2 bases and J dropped 0 bases, with 10 bases sitting between them. The CDR3 has 16 residues. The germline CDR1 and CDR2 sequences are MNHEY and SMNVEV (reference sequence). CDR3 amino acids: CASSLLPAPNTGELFF. CDR3 DNA: TGTGCCAGCAGTTTACTTCCCGCGCCGAACACCGGGGAGCTGTTTTTT.

The chain links TRBV18 to TRBJ2-7; a possible D gene is TRBD1 (6 bases). CDR3 length equals 12 residues. The ends were cut back, 4 bases at V and 6 bases at J, with 10 bases in the middle. Germline CDR1 reads KGHSH; CDR2 reads LQKENI. The CDR3 protein is CASSHRETEQYF. In nucleotides, the CDR3 is TGTGCCAGCTCACACAGGGAAACCGAGCAGTACTTC.

V is TRBV29-1 and J is TRBJ2-1; TRBD2 matches 8 bases. The V gene's germline CDR1 is SQVTM and CDR2 ANQGSEA. V lost 8 bases to trimming and J lost 7 bases; unmatched junction nucleotides: 13. The CDR3 sequence is 14 residues long. CDR3 in amino acids: CSTGPAGENNEQFF. The CDR3 nucleotides are TGCAGCACGGGTCCAGCGGGAGAGAATAATGAGCAGTTCTTC.

Written as DNA, the CDR3 is TGTGCCAGCAAAGTGAACAGTATGGATGAAAAACTGTTTTTT. This sequence encodes CASKVNSMDEKLFF. This chain joins TRBV25-1 and TRBJ1-4; no firm D call. V was cut by 7 bases and J by 6 bases, with 15 bases left in between. This CDR3 region has 14 residues. Germline-derived CDR1 and CDR2 are MGHDK and SYGVNS.

V gene TRBV29-1 combines with J gene TRBJ2-1; D remains ambiguous. Trimming shortened V by 6 bases and J by 0 bases, and 12 bases separated the two germline ends. Germline V gene sequence: CDR1 SQVTM, CDR2 ANQGSEA. CDR3 length: 14 amino acids. CDR3 nucleotide sequence: TGCAGCGTGTCCATGGTGAGCTCCTACAATGAGCAGTTCTTC. It encodes CSVSMVSSYNEQFF.

V and J are TRBV19 and TRBJ2-5; weak D call: TRBD1 (6 bases). The V gene lost 6 bases and the J gene lost 4 bases, with 18 bases spanning the gap. Per the germline V gene, CDR1 is LNHDA and CDR2 is SQIVND (reference sequence). The length of the CDR3 is 15 residues. In DNA, the CDR3 is TGTGCCAGTAGGAAATCAGGGGCGCAGGGAGAGACCCAGTACTTC. Translation gives CASRKSGAQGETQYF.

This clone was found once. This chain uses TRBV5-6 with TRBJ1-1; TRBD1 agrees at 12 bases. Germline V gene sequence: CDR1 SGHDT, CDR2 YYEEEE. This CDR3 is 15 amino acids long. The ends lost 1 base at V and 6 bases at J; junction bases unmatched: 4. DNA for the CDR3: TGTGCCAGCAGCTTGTGGGGACAGGGGGCCCCTGAAGCTTTCTTT. It encodes CASSLWGQGAPEAFF.

The chain carries TRBV15 and TRBJ2-7; possibly TRBD2 for D (5 bases). The CDR3 runs to 15 residues. Germline lookup yields CDR1 LNHNV and CDR2 YYDKDF (reference sequence). Deletions cut 0 bases from V and 1 base from J, with 10 bases between. CDR3 bases: TGTGCCACCAGCAGAGATAGGACTGCATCCTACGAGCAGTACTTC. Protein: CATSRDRTASYEQYF.

The V and J genes are TRBV19 and TRBJ2-2, with D tentatively TRBD1 (6 bases). This CDR3 region has 16 residues. Germline CDR1 and CDR2: LNHDA and SQIVND (reference sequence). Trimming took 11 bases from V and 1 from J, leaving 20 bases between them. The CDR3 region is CALRSRQDQNTGELFF. The CDR3 DNA reads TGTGCCTTAAGGTCACGACAGGACCAGAACACCGGGGAGCTGTTTTTT.

The count of this clone is one. The CDR3 reads CASSSGQGVTEAFF. The CDR3, as DNA: TGCGCCAGCAGCTCTGGACAGGGGGTCACTGAAGCTTTCTTT. The chain joins TRBV5-1 to TRBJ1-1; TRBD1 matches at 10 bases. The length of the CDR3 is 14 residues. J lost 4 bases, V lost 3 bases, and 3 bases had no gene match. Germline-derived CDR1 and CDR2 are SGHRS and YFSETQ.

Only a few counts were recorded for this clone. The V and J genes are TRBV19 and TRBJ1-1; D possibly corresponds to TRBD1 (5 bases). V lost 4 bases, J lost 4 bases, and 16 bases lay in between. The CDR3 consists of 15 residues. Germline CDR1 reads LNHDA; CDR2 reads SQIVND (reference sequence). CDR3 in DNA: TGTGCCAGTAGTAAGGGCAGGGCCCGAGGCACTGAAGCTTTCTTT. This gives the protein CASSKGRARGTEAFF.